The TCR beta chain described here comes from a study of blood T cell repertoires in COVID-19. At the level of the study: From the United States, Italy and Spain came samples of acute and convalescent COVID-19. T cells, B-cell-depleted T cells, or PBMCs supplied cDNA or gDNA.

The ends lost 0 bases at V and 6 bases at J; junction bases unmatched: 0. The CDR3 consists of 14 residues. From germline, CDR1 is MNHNS and CDR2 SASEGT. In the source study's methods: Amplification from reference gene primers served as the basis for estimated nucleated cell counts. Libraries were prepared by immunoSEQ multiplex PCR; TCRdb keeps only in-frame clonotypes and omits some of them. V, J and clone size are those of that table, while D and trimming were read from the DNA. The sample lists about 140,000 clones, roughly 80% occurring once. The sequence was collected from a man aged 60-69 years who had recovered from COVID-19. Sequenced sample: peripheral blood. The chain uses TRBV6-1 and TRBJ2-2; 8 nucleotides match TRBD2. The CDR3 coding sequence is TGTGCCAGCAGTGAAGCCGGGAGGGCCGGGGAGCTGTTTTTT. It codes for CASSEAGRAGELFF.